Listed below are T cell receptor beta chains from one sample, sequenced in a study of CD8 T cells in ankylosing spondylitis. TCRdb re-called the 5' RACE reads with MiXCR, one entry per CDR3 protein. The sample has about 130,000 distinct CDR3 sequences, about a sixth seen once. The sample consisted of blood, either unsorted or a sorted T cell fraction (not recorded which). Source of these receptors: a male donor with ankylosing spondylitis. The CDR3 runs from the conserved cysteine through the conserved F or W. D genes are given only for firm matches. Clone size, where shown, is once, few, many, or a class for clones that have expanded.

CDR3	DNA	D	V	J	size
CSAGTVNTEAFF	TGCAGCGCCGGGACAGTGAACACTGAAGCTTTCTTT	TRBD1	TRBV29-1	TRBJ1-1	-
CASSLTVFTDTQYF	TGCGCCAGCAGCCTTACAGTTTTCACAGATACGCAGTATTTT	-	TRBV5-1	TRBJ2-3	-
CASSFRGAEPQHF	TGTGCCAGCAGTTTCCGGGGCGCGGAGCCCCAGCATTTT	-	TRBV28	TRBJ1-5	many
CASKTLPSQETQYF	TGTGCCAGCAAGACATTGCCCTCCCAAGAGACCCAGTACTTC	-	TRBV27	TRBJ2-5	-
CASSSDSTDTQYF	TGTGCCAGCAGCTCGGACAGCACAGATACGCAGTATTTT	-	TRBV5-6	TRBJ2-3	-
CASSLEGSSYEQYF	TGTGCCAGCAGCTTAGAAGGTAGCAGCTACGAGCAGTACTTC	-	TRBV7-2	TRBJ2-7	-
CASSPRPNTGELFF	TGTGCCAGCAGTCCAAGACCGAACACCGGGGAGCTGTTTTTT	-	TRBV27	TRBJ2-2	few
CASSHGLQGSTYEQYF	TGTGCCAGCAGCCACGGCCTCCAGGGCTCGACCTACGAGCAGTACTTC	-	TRBV7-9	TRBJ2-7	-
CSVVYQGGPEAFF	TGCAGCGTTGTATACCAGGGGGGCCCCGAAGCTTTCTTT	TRBD1	TRBV29-1	TRBJ1-1	many
CASLADSYNEQFF	TGCGCCAGCTTAGCGGATTCTTACAATGAGCAGTTCTTC	-	TRBV5-1	TRBJ2-1	few
CASSRTGPNEQFF	TGTGCCAGCAGTAGGACAGGCCCTAATGAGCAGTTCTTC	TRBD1	TRBV12-3/TRBV12-4	TRBJ2-1	few
CSVRLQGINTEAFF	TGCAGCGTCCGCTTACAGGGGATAAACACTGAAGCTTTCTTT	TRBD1	TRBV29-1	TRBJ1-1	few
CSARSPRGQRTYEQYF	TGCAGTGCTCGGTCCCCGCGGGGACAGCGAACCTACGAGCAGTACTTC	-	TRBV20-1	TRBJ2-7	-
CASSPVRGPQRETQYF	TGTGCCAGCAGTCCCGTCCGGGGGCCCCAAAGAGAGACCCAGTACTTC	-	TRBV12-3/TRBV12-4	TRBJ2-5	few
CASSPKTSGGYNEQFF	TGCGCCAGCAGCCCAAAGACTAGCGGAGGTTACAATGAGCAGTTCTTC	TRBD2	TRBV4-1	TRBJ2-1	-
CASGFPPSNEQFF	TGTGCTAGTGGTTTCCCCCCGAGCAATGAGCAGTTCTTC	-	TRBV12-5	TRBJ2-1	-
CASSFGPGTEAFF	TGTGCCAGCAGTTTCGGACCGGGCACTGAAGCTTTCTTT	-	TRBV12-3/TRBV12-4	TRBJ1-1	few
CASSPELAGGQINNEQFF	TGTGCCAGCAGCCCAGAACTAGCGGGAGGCCAAATAAACAATGAGCAGTTCTTC	TRBD2	TRBV7-6	TRBJ2-1	few
CASSYSIEGNTDTQYF	TGTGCCAGCAGTTACTCGATAGAAGGGAACACAGATACGCAGTATTTT	-	TRBV6-2/TRBV6-3	TRBJ2-3	-
CASSQDRGSDEQFF	TGCGCCAGCAGCCAAGATCGGGGTTCGGATGAGCAGTTCTTC	-	TRBV4-1	TRBJ2-1	few
CATSRGRMPSYNEQFF	TGTGCCACCAGCAGGGGACGGATGCCCTCCTACAATGAGCAGTTCTTC	-	TRBV15	TRBJ2-1	-
CASSSSGLAAQETQYF	TGTGCCAGCAGCTCCTCGGGACTAGCGGCGCAAGAGACCCAGTACTTC	TRBD2	TRBV7-2	TRBJ2-5	-
CASSFTGEQFF	TGTGCCAGCAGCTTCACGGGAGAGCAGTTCTTC	-	TRBV7-2	TRBJ2-1	few
CASSVLAERNYEQYF	TGTGCCAGCAGCGTTTTGGCAGAGAGGAACTACGAGCAGTACTTC	-	TRBV7-9	TRBJ2-7	-
CASSGTQWFF	TGTGCCAGCAGTGGGACCCAGTGGTTCTTC	-	TRBV5-6	TRBJ2-1	-
CATSDSMSYGYTF	TGTGCCACCAGTGATAGTATGAGCTATGGCTACACCTTC	-	TRBV24-1	TRBJ1-2	few
CASSPTSGLYNEQFF	TGTGCCAGCAGCCCAACTAGCGGACTCTACAATGAGCAGTTCTTC	TRBD2	TRBV5-6	TRBJ2-1	-
CASSLWGDRGETQYF	TGTGCCAGCAGCTTATGGGGGGACAGGGGAGAGACCCAGTACTTC	TRBD1	TRBV7-9	TRBJ2-5	-
CASSTSPGTSYDYADTQYF	TGTGCCAGCAGCACTAGTCCCGGGACTAGTTACGATTATGCAGATACGCAGTATTTT	TRBD2	TRBV11-2	TRBJ2-3	-
CATSKLGTENTGELFF	TGTGCCACCAGCAAGCTCGGGACAGAGAACACCGGGGAGCTGTTTTTT	TRBD1	TRBV15	TRBJ2-2	few
CASTGSAYEQYF	TGCGCCAGCACAGGGTCAGCCTACGAGCAGTACTTC	-	TRBV5-1	TRBJ2-7	few
CASSLSGRVYNEQFF	TGTGCCAGCAGCTTGAGTGGACGAGTATACAATGAGCAGTTCTTC	-	TRBV7-2	TRBJ2-1	few
CASSLRDRGQGEQFF	TGTGCCAGCAGCCTCCGGGACAGGGGGCAGGGTGAGCAGTTCTTC	TRBD1	TRBV7-2	TRBJ2-1	few
CASSEGQGSIDTQYF	TGTGCCAGCAGCGAGGGACAGGGGTCGATAGATACGCAGTATTTT	TRBD1	TRBV9	TRBJ2-3	-
CASSLARGPYGYTF	TGTGCCAGCAGCTTAGCGCGAGGTCCTTATGGCTACACCTTC	-	TRBV7-9	TRBJ1-2	-
CASSPLDLNTEAFF	TGCGCCAGCAGCCCGCTGGACCTGAACACTGAAGCTTTCTTT	-	TRBV5-1	TRBJ1-1	-
CASSLHPGGAKNIQYF	TGTGCCAGCAGTTTACACCCAGGTGGGGCCAAAAACATTCAGTACTTC	-	TRBV28	TRBJ2-4	many